A single sample gave rise to the 6 T cell receptor beta chains below, sequenced in a study of monozygotic twins with inflammatory bowel disease (dated 2019 in TCRdb). Library preparation used 5' RACE. The reads were generated on an Illumina HiSeq 2500. After reprocessing by TCRdb, each CDR3 protein sequence is one entry, and no DNA is given. This sample's table carries 190,000 or so distinct CDR3 sequences. Around 1.5% of the sample is held by the ten biggest clonotypes. Sequenced sample: blood. These receptors were obtained from a human donor with ulcerative colitis or Crohn's disease, or a healthy co-twin of an affected twin (not recorded which).

This chain uses TRBV5-1 with TRBJ1-5; the D call of TRBD1 rests on TCRdb alone, since no DNA is present to check it. The germline gives CDR1 SGHRS, CDR2 YFSETQ. The CDR3 length is 14 residues. The CDR3 loop is CASSPDSSNQPQHF.

The V call is TRBV6-1, the J call TRBJ1-1; TCRdb lists TRBD1, though no DNA is available to test this call. Germline V lookup: CDR1 MNHNS, CDR2 SASEGT. The CDR3 sequence is 15 residues long. CDR3 loop: CASSDWGQSNTEAFF.

The chain has TRBV20-1 and TRBJ2-3; TCRdb returns TRBD1, unconfirmable since there is no DNA. The CDR3 totals 15 residues. Germline loops: CDR1 DFQATT, CDR2 SNEGSKA (reference sequence). The CDR3 loop is CSARDPRVYGDTQYF.

The chain has TRBV11-2 and TRBJ2-5; TCRdb's D gene call, TRBD1, goes unchecked for lack of DNA. The V gene's germline CDR1 is SGHAT and CDR2 FQNNGV. This CDR3 is built from 15 residues. The CDR3 loop is CASSPRPGQQETQYF.

The chain combines TRBV20-1 with TRBJ1-1; TCRdb's D gene call, TRBD1, goes unchecked for lack of DNA. The CDR3 totals 14 residues. Looked up from germline, CDR1 is DFQATT and CDR2 is SNEGSKA (reference sequence). The CDR3 loop reads CSARDSGGNTEAFF.

This chain links TRBV12-3 or TRBV12-4 with TRBJ1-2. The CDR3 length is 13 residues. The CDR3: CASMAGGLRGYTF.